This entry lists 18 T cell receptor beta chains sequenced from one sample in a study of a mutant IDH1 vaccine in newly diagnosed glioma. Time point indicated: week 5, during vaccination. It was 300 ug of mutant IDH1 20-mer peptide that made up each vaccine dose, given with topical imiquimod. Their cognate antigens are unknown. Sequencing used immunoSEQ multiplex PCR; TCRdb keeps in-frame clones, though not all of them. The sample lists around 50,000 clones; around four fifths were seen once. The sample consisted of PBMCs, taken from a glioma patient whose treatment included an IDH1 peptide vaccine. These receptors all stem from a man aged 50-60 years with glioma.

The gene calls are TRBV5-1 and TRBJ2-5; TRBD2 aligns across 8 bases. CDR3 size: 16 residues. Trimming removed 0 bases from V and 1 base from J; junction bases left unmatched: 5. CDR1 is SGHRS, CDR2 YFSETQ, per germline. CDR3 region: CASSLGTSLTQETQYF. The CDR3 DNA reads as TGCGCCAGCAGCTTGGGGACTAGCCTTACCCAAGAGACCCAGTACTTC.

In nucleotides, the CDR3 is TGTGCCAGCAATCCCAACCGGGACAGGTGGGGAGAACAGTACTTC. Amino acids: CASNPNRDRWGEQYF. The chain is built from TRBV6-1 and TRBJ2-7; 8 bases align to TRBD1. The CDR3 extends over 15 amino acids. In germline, CDR1 is MNHNS, CDR2 SASEGT. Trimming took 7 bases from V and 10 from J; bases not matched to a gene: 18.

The rearrangement links TRBV10-3 to TRBJ2-2; 7 nucleotides line up with TRBD2. Germline assignment: CDR1 ENHRY and CDR2 SYGVKD. The CDR3 runs 13 residues. Germline trimming cut 10 bases from V and 2 bases from J; bases unmatched to any gene: 4. CDR3 DNA: TGTGCCACCGCGGGGGAAAACACCGGGGAGCTGTTTTTT. Its translation is CATAGENTGELFF.

The genes are TRBV9 and TRBJ1-1, with TRBD1 identical over 8 bases. The CDR3 sequence is 15 residues long. The ends lost 4 bases at V and 0 bases at J; junction bases unmatched: 5. CDR1 SGDLS and CDR2 YYNGEE come from the germline V gene. CDR3 region: CASSPRQGLNTEAFF. The CDR3 nucleotides read TGTGCCAGCAGCCCTCGACAGGGGTTGAACACTGAAGCTTTCTTT.

The chain combines TRBV9 with TRBJ1-1; weak D call: TRBD1 (6 bases). The CDR3 spans 12 residues. Trimming pared 4 bases from V and 6 bases from J, leaving 10 bases between. Germline CDR1 SGDLS, CDR2 YYNGEE. The CDR3 loop reads CASSRGGAEAFF. The CDR3 nucleotides read TGTGCCAGCAGCAGGGGGGGTGCTGAAGCTTTCTTT.

This sequence joins TRBV6-4 and TRBJ2-2; no firm D call. Germline V gives CDR1 MRHNA, CDR2 SNTAGT. The CDR3 has 13 amino acids. V dropped 8 bases and J dropped 1 base, with 8 bases sitting between them. The CDR3 sequence: CASGAGNTGELFF. CDR3 coding DNA: TGTGCCAGCGGAGCAGGGAACACCGGGGAGCTGTTTTTT.

The sample holds one count of this clone. The J gene is TRBJ1-2, the V gene TRBV19; the match to TRBD1 covers 9 bases. Per germline, CDR1 LNHDA and CDR2 SQIVND (reference sequence). J gave up 6 bases and V 7 bases, and 15 bases lay outside the gene matches. The CDR3 consists of 16 residues. Here the CDR3 reads CASISTSGQGRHGYTF. For the CDR3, the DNA is TGTGCCAGTATCTCAACTTCCGGACAGGGGAGACATGGCTACACCTTC. Filled out from reference TRBV19 and TRBJ1-2, the complete variable domain reads DGGITQSPKYLFRKEGQNVTLSCEQNLNHDAMYWYRQDPGQGLRLIYYSQIVNDFQKGDIAEGYSVSREKKESFPLTVTSAQKNPTAFYLCASISTSGQGRHGYTFGSGTRLTVV.

The gene calls are TRBV7-9 and TRBJ1-2; tentative D call: TRBD1 (5 bases). Germline V gives CDR1 SEHNR, CDR2 FQNEAQ (reference sequence). The V gene lost 5 bases and the J gene lost 7 bases, with 23 bases spanning the gap. This CDR3 has 16 residues. CDR3 region: CASSPSEGSFVSGYTF. The DNA for the CDR3 is TGTGCCAGCAGCCCATCCGAGGGGTCCTTCGTCTCTGGCTACACCTTC.

The gene calls are TRBV29-1 and TRBJ2-3, with D perhaps given as TRBD1 or TRBD2 (6 bases each). Deletions cut 2 bases from V and 2 bases from J, with 20 bases between. The CDR3 is 17 amino acids. Germline CDR1 SQVTM, CDR2 ANQGSEA. This chain's CDR3 is CSVEIPRGGHFTDTQYF. The CDR3 DNA follows: TGCAGCGTTGAAATCCCTAGAGGGGGGCACTTCACAGATACGCAGTATTTT.

The CDR3 region has the DNA TGCAGCGGGCTACAGGGGGTCGTGTGGGGCACTGAAGCTTTCTTT. It specifies CSGLQGVVWGTEAFF. The gene calls are TRBV29-1 and TRBJ1-1, with 8 bases matching TRBD1. Looked up from germline, CDR1 is SQVTM and CDR2 is ANQGSEA. The length of the CDR3 is 15 residues. The trim removed 7 bases at V and 4 bases at J, leaving 14 bases unmatched.

This clone was detected a few times. The chain's CDR3 is CASSLAGGFMNTEAFF. As DNA, the CDR3 is TGCGCCAGCAGCTTGGCAGGGGGATTTATGAACACTGAAGCTTTCTTT. The chain uses TRBV5-1 and TRBJ1-1; 7 nucleotides agree with TRBD1. V was clipped by 0 bases and J by 0 bases; unmatched bases: 5. Germline V gene lookup returns CDR1 SGHRS and CDR2 YFSETQ. The CDR3 contains 16 residues.

The V gene is TRBV5-1, the J gene TRBJ2-6; the D is unclear. Germline CDR1 SGHRS, CDR2 YFSETQ. The CDR3 loop spans 14 amino acids. Trimming pared 5 bases from V and 0 bases from J, leaving 6 bases between. The CDR3, as DNA: TGCGCCAGCAGGCACGACTCTGGGGCCAACGTCCTGACTTTC. It specifies CASRHDSGANVLTF. The entire variable domain, with the rest obtained from reference TRBV5-1 and TRBJ2-6, is as follows: KAGVTQTPRYLIKTRGQQVTLSCSPISGHRSVSWYQQTPGQGLQFLFEYFSETQRNKGNFPGRFSGRQFSNSRSEMNVSTLELGDSALYLCASRHDSGANVLTFGAGSRLTVL.

The chain uses TRBV10-3 and TRBJ1-5, with D uncertain. This CDR3 has 12 amino acids. CDR1 and CDR2 (germline): ENHRY, SYGVKD. V was shortened by 8 bases and J by 1 base, with 6 bases between the two germline ends. As DNA, the CDR3 is TGTGCCATCGGTGGGAGCAATCAGCCCCAGCATTTT. Protein product: CAIGGSNQPQHF.

This clone was recorded only once. The chain links TRBV5-8 to TRBJ1-5; D call uncertain. This CDR3 is 15 amino acids long. Germline V gene lookup returns CDR1 SGHTS and CDR2 YDEGEE. Between the trimmed V and J ends, which lost 3 bases and 5 bases, there was a span of 15 bases. The CDR3 sequence: CASSSGPGVYQPQHF. CDR3 in DNA: TGTGCCAGCAGCTCCGGTCCCGGGGTTTATCAGCCCCAGCATTTT.

The chain has TRBV6-5 and TRBJ2-5; D gene uncertain. V dropped 2 bases and J dropped 7 bases, with 8 bases sitting between them. This CDR3 has 12 residues. The germline V gene encodes CDR1 MNHEY and CDR2 SVGAGI. The CDR3 protein is CASSYPGRTQYF. The CDR3, as DNA: TGTGCCAGCAGTTACCCGGGTCGGACCCAGTACTTC.

J is TRBJ2-2 and V is TRBV6-5; a possible D gene is TRBD1 (5 bases). Trimming stripped 5 bases from V and 6 bases from J, with 10 bases between. This CDR3 region has 13 residues. CDR1 is MNHEY and CDR2 is SVGAGI in the germline V gene. The CDR3 is CASSIAGPGELFF. As DNA, the CDR3 is TGTGCCAGCAGTATAGCAGGGCCCGGGGAGCTGTTTTTT.

V is TRBV7-9 and J is TRBJ2-3; maybe TRBD2 (6 bases). The CDR3 loop spans 15 amino acids. V was trimmed by 1 base and J by 5 bases, leaving 13 bases between them. Germline assignment: CDR1 SEHNR and CDR2 FQNEAQ (reference sequence). The CDR3, as DNA: TGTGCCAGCAGCTTAGTCTCGTGGAGGGGAGATACGCAGTATTTT. This gives the protein CASSLVSWRGDTQYF.

The chain couples TRBV30 to TRBJ1-2; possibly TRBD1 for D (6 bases). V dropped 3 bases and J dropped 10 bases, with 21 bases sitting between them. Looked up from germline, CDR1 is GTSNPN and CDR2 is SVGIG (reference sequence). This CDR3 is built from 14 residues. For the CDR3, the DNA is TGTGCCTGGAGCCTTCAGGGGCAGGGACATAACTACACCTTC. Translating it yields CAWSLQGQGHNYTF.